The subject of this entry is one T cell receptor beta chain. In germline, CDR1 is MGHDK, CDR2 SYGVNS. The V segment lost 3 bases and the J segment 1 base; nucleotides outside the gene matches: 2. CDR3 length: 14 amino acids. This specimen belongs to a study of cytomegalovirus exposure and HLA in healthy donors. Primers included in the PCR were 60 Vbeta and 13 Jbeta primers. Produced via immunoSEQ multiplex PCR; TCRdb's table is partial and in-frame only. The sample has fewer than 200,000 clones; about 68% are singletons. The V gene is TRBV25-1, the J gene TRBJ2-7; 8 bases are shared with TRBD1. Sequenced material: PBMCs. The receptor was isolated from a female donor in good health and CMV-seronegative. For the CDR3, the DNA is TGTGCCAGCAGTGATACAGGGGGGTCCTACGAGCAGTACTTC. Protein: CASSDTGGSYEQYF.